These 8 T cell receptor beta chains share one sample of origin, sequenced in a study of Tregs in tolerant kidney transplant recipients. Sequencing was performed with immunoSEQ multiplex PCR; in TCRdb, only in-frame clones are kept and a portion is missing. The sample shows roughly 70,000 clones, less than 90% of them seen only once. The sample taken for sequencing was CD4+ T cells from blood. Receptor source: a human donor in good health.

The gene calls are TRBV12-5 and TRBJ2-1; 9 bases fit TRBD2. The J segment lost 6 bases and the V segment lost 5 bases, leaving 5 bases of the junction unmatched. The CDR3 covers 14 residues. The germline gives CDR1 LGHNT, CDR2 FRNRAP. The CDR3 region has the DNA TGTGCTAGTGGTCCCGGGACTAGCACCAATGAGCAGTTCTTC. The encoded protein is CASGPGTSTNEQFF.

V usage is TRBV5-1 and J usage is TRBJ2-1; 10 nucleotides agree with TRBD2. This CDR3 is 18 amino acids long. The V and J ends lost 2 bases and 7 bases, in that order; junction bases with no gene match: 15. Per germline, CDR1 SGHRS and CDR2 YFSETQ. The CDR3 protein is CASSFLTDTSGILNEQFF. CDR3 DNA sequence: TGCGCCAGCAGCTTCCTTACCGATACTAGCGGGATTCTTAATGAGCAGTTCTTC.

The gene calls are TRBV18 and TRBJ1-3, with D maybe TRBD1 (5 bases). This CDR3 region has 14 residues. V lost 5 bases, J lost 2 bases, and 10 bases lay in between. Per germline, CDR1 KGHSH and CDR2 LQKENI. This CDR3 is CASSTGTTGNTIYF. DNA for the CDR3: TGTGCCAGCTCAACGGGGACGACTGGAAACACCATATATTTT. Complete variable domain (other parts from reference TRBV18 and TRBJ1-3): NAGVMQNPRHLVRRRGQEARLRCSPMKGHSHVYWYRQLPEEGLKFMVYLQKENIIDESGMPKERFSAEFPKEGPSILRIQQVVRGDSAAYFCASSTGTTGNTIYFGEGSWLTVV.

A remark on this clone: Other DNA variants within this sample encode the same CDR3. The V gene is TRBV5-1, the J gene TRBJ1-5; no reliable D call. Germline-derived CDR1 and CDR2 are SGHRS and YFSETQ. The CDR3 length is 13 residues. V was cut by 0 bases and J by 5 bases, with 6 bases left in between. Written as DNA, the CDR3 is TGCGCCAGCAGCTTGGGTGGCGATCAGCCCCAGCATTTT. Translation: CASSLGGDQPQHF.

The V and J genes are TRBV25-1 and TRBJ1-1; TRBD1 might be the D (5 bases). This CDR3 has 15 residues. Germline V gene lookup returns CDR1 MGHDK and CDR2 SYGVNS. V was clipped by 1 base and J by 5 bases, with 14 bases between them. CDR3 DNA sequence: TGTGCCAGCAGTGAATTTGGAGGGGAGGGTACTGAAGCTTTCTTT. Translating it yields CASSEFGGEGTEAFF.

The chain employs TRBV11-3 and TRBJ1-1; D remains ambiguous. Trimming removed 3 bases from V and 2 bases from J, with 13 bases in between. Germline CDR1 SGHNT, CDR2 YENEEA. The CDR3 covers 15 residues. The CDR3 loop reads CASSFSPRPNTEAFF. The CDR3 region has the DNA TGTGCCAGCAGCTTCTCCCCAAGACCCAACACTGAAGCTTTCTTT.

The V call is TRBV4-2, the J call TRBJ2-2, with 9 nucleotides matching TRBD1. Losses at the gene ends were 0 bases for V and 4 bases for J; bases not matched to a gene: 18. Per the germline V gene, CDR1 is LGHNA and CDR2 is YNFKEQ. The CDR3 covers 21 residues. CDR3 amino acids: CASSQDSRPAPGQGRTGELFF. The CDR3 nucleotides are TGTGCCAGCAGCCAAGATTCCCGCCCAGCCCCGGGACAGGGCCGCACCGGGGAGCTGTTTTTT.

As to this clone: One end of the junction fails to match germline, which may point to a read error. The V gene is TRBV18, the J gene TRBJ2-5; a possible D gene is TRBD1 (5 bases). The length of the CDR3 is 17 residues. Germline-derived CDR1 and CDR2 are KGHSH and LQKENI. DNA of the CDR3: TGTGCCAGCTCCCCACAGGCCCGAAACGTTGTTAGGTTGACCCAGTACTTC. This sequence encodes CASSPQARNVVRLTQYF.